A selection of T cell receptor beta chains follows, all from one sample in a study of blood T cells in healthy people across ages. TCRdb called the 5' RACE reads again in MiXCR, with one record for every CDR3 protein. Here the sample spans some 700,000 distinct CDR3 sequences, 22% being singletons. The sample comprised blood. All receptors come from an older man in good health. Both conserved end residues are part of each CDR3. Each record gives: V gene, J gene, CDR3 protein.

v_gene: TRBV10-3
j_gene: TRBJ2-7
CDR3aa: CAISEEGLRGAYEQYF

v_gene: TRBV20-1
j_gene: TRBJ1-2
CDR3aa: CSAISGGFYYGYTF

v_gene: TRBV20-1
j_gene: TRBJ1-1
CDR3aa: CSASGAGGASTEAFF

v_gene: TRBV7-2
j_gene: TRBJ2-5
CDR3aa: CASSLAELTGRETQYF

v_gene: TRBV5-1
j_gene: TRBJ2-6
CDR3aa: CASSFRGASGANVLTF

v_gene: TRBV5-1
j_gene: TRBJ1-1
CDR3aa: CASSLGYSGKWAEAFF

v_gene: TRBV29-1
j_gene: TRBJ2-1
CDR3aa: CSVEGAGTLLYNEQFF

v_gene: TRBV10-3
j_gene: TRBJ2-1
CDR3aa: CAIRNGGGDEQFF

v_gene: TRBV20-1
j_gene: TRBJ1-4
CDR3aa: CSASQGEEKLFF

v_gene: TRBV20-1
j_gene: TRBJ2-1
CDR3aa: CSASNSGSLGEQFF

v_gene: TRBV6-6
j_gene: -
CDR3aa: CASSYPGQGTSYEQYF

v_gene: TRBV7-3
j_gene: TRBJ2-3
CDR3aa: CASSLFPRRGNTQYF

v_gene: TRBV3-1
j_gene: TRBJ1-1
CDR3aa: CASSQDLGTEAFF

v_gene: TRBV18
j_gene: TRBJ2-5
CDR3aa: CASSPGQGETQYF

v_gene: TRBV20-1
j_gene: TRBJ1-2
CDR3aa: CSARRGLGYGYTF

v_gene: TRBV5-1
j_gene: TRBJ2-7
CDR3aa: CASSPHSGIYEQYF

v_gene: TRBV3-1
j_gene: TRBJ2-5
CDR3aa: CASRAQGAKETQYF

v_gene: TRBV14
j_gene: TRBJ1-3
CDR3aa: CASSPVGDLGNTIYF

v_gene: TRBV7-8
j_gene: TRBJ2-3
CDR3aa: CASRPPGSGRSDTQYF

v_gene: TRBV12-3/TRBV12-4
j_gene: TRBJ2-1
CDR3aa: CASSSPSDVPKGNEQFF

v_gene: TRBV19
j_gene: TRBJ2-5
CDR3aa: CASSLRQAYQETQYF

v_gene: TRBV5-1
j_gene: TRBJ1-4
CDR3aa: CASSRNTNEKLFF

v_gene: TRBV20-1
j_gene: TRBJ2-1
CDR3aa: CSAGRDRGIYNEQFF

v_gene: TRBV4-1
j_gene: TRBJ2-1
CDR3aa: CASSHPGLATNEQFF

v_gene: TRBV4-1
j_gene: TRBJ1-1
CDR3aa: CASSQETGRNTEAFF

v_gene: TRBV12-3/TRBV12-4
j_gene: TRBJ1-1
CDR3aa: CASSRQDILVRTEAFF

v_gene: TRBV4-1
j_gene: TRBJ1-3
CDR3aa: CASRRDRGSAGNTIYF

v_gene: TRBV15
j_gene: TRBJ1-5
CDR3aa: CATSTNGRSGPQHF

v_gene: TRBV20-1
j_gene: TRBJ2-3
CDR3aa: CSARPTGLESTDTQYF

v_gene: TRBV9
j_gene: TRBJ1-6
CDR3aa: CASSVGGWNSPLHF

v_gene: TRBV7-6
j_gene: TRBJ2-1
CDR3aa: CASSLGDLSEQFF

v_gene: TRBV12-3/TRBV12-4
j_gene: TRBJ1-2
CDR3aa: CASSPWTGNPSNYGYTF

v_gene: TRBV27
j_gene: TRBJ2-6
CDR3aa: CASSSRTASGANVLTF

v_gene: TRBV6-1
j_gene: -
CDR3aa: CASTRMGGTHNEQFF

v_gene: TRBV7-6
j_gene: TRBJ2-7
CDR3aa: CASSLDTGVLSYEQYF

v_gene: TRBV19
j_gene: TRBJ1-2
CDR3aa: CASSIGQAVGTYGYTF

v_gene: TRBV20-1
j_gene: TRBJ1-2
CDR3aa: CSARRLYGYTF

v_gene: TRBV3-1
j_gene: TRBJ1-1
CDR3aa: CASSQAATEAFF

v_gene: TRBV7-2
j_gene: TRBJ1-1
CDR3aa: CASSLGGRPGGTEAFF

v_gene: TRBV6-1
j_gene: TRBJ1-1
CDR3aa: CASSEYGTGAMNTEAFF

v_gene: TRBV18
j_gene: TRBJ1-1
CDR3aa: CASSHTPRNRQLREAFF

v_gene: TRBV5-1
j_gene: TRBJ2-3
CDR3aa: CASRGTVTSTDTQYF